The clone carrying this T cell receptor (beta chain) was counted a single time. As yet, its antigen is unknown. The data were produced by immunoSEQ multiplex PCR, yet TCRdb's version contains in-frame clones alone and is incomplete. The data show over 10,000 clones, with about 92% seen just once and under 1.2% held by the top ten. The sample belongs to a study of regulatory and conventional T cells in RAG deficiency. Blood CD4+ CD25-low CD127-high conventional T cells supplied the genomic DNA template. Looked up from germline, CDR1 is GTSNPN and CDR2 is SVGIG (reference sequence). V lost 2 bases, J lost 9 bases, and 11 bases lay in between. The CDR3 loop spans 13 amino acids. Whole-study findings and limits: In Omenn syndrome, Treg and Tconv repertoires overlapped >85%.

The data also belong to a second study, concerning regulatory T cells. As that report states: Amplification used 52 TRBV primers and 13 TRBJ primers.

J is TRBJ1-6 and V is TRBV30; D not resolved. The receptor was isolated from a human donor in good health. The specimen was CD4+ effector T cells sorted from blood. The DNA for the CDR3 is TGTGCCTGGAGTTGGCAGGAGGGTTCACCCCTCCACTTT. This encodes CAWSWQEGSPLHF. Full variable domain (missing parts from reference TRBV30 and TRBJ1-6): SQTIHQWPATLVQPVGSPLSLECTVEGTSNPNLYWYRQAAGRGLQLLFYSVGIGQISSEVPQNLSASRPQDRQFILSSKKLLLSDSGFYLCAWSWQEGSPLHFGNGTRLTVT.